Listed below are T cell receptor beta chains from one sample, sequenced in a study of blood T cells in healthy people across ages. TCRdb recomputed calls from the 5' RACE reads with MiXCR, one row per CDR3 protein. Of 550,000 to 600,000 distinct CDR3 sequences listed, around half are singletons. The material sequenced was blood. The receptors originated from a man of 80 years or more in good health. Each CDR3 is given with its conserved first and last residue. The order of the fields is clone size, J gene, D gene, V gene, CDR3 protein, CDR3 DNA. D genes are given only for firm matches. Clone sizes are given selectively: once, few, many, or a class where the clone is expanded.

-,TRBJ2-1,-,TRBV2,CASSTDASSYNKQFF,TGTGCCAGCAGTACCGACGCCAGCTCCTACAATAAGCAGTTCTTC
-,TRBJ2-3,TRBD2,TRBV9,CASSAVAGEGDTQYF,TGTGCCAGCAGCGCCGTAGCGGGAGAGGGGGATACGCAGTATTTT
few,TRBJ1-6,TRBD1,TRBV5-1,CASSSGTGGSPLHF,TGCGCCAGCAGCTCGGGGACAGGGGGTTCACCCCTCCACTTT
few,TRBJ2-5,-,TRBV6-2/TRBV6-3,CASSYSGGAPETQYF,TGTGCCAGCAGTTACTCAGGAGGAGCCCCAGAGACCCAGTACTTC
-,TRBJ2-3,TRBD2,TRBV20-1,CSAGPSGGDTQYF,TGCAGTGCGGGCCCTAGCGGGGGGGATACGCAGTATTTT
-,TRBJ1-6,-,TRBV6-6,CASSYSGEGSYNSPLHF,TGTGCCAGCAGTTACTCTGGGGAGGGATCCTATAATTCACCCCTCCACTTT
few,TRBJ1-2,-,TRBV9,CASSVDTSTYGYTF,TGTGCCAGCAGCGTAGATACGTCAACCTATGGCTACACCTTC
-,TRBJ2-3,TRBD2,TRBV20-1,CSKLAGGTDTQYF,TGCAGTAAACTAGCGGGGGGCACAGATACGCAGTATTTT
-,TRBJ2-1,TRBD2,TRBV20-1,CSANSGRPNNEQFF,TGCAGTGCTAATAGCGGGAGACCAAACAATGAGCAGTTCTTC
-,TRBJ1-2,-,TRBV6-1,CASAQRQNSFRDYGYTF,TGTGCCAGCGCCCAACGACAGAATTCCTTTCGTGACTATGGCTACACCTTC
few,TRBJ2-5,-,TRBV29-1,CSSEGGGVGETQYF,TGCAGCTCGGAGGGGGGAGGGGTTGGAGAGACCCAGTACTTC
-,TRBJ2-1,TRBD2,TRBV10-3,CAISEPGLAGSYNEQFF,TGTGCCATCAGTGAGCCGGGACTAGCGGGCTCCTACAATGAGCAGTTCTTC
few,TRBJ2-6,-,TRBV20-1,CSAREGSGANVLTF,TGCAGTGCTAGAGAGGGCTCTGGGGCCAACGTCCTGACTTTC
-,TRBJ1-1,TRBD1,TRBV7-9,CASRLGTGIFGAFF,TGTGCCAGCAGACTGGGGACAGGGATATTTGGCGCTTTCTTT
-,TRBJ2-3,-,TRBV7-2,CASSYRPAGTDTQYF,TGTGCCAGCAGCTACCGGCCCGCGGGCACAGATACGCAGTATTTT
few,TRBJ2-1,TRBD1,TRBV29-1,CSAGRQGAVGNEQFF,TGCAGCGCCGGAAGACAGGGGGCGGTGGGCAATGAGCAGTTCTTC
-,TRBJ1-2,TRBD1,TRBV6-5,CASRIGQDYGYTF,TGTGCCAGCAGGATAGGACAGGACTATGGCTACACCTTC
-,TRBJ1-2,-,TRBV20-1,CSRPQGGNNYGYTF,TGCAGTCGCCCCCAGGGCGGAAATAACTATGGCTACACCTTC
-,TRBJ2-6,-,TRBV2,CASSETPRGTGANVLTF,TGTGCCAGCAGTGAAACCCCCAGGGGAACTGGGGCCAACGTCCTGACTTTC
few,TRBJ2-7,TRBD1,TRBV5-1,CASSLRGDRGSHEQYF,TGCGCCAGCAGCCTACGGGGGGACAGGGGTTCGCACGAGCAGTACTTC
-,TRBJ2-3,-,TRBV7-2,CASSPMGASTDTQYF,TGTGCCAGCAGCCCGATGGGAGCAAGCACAGATACACAGTATTTT
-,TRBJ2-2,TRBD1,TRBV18,CASSPGTEGVTGELFF,TGTGCCAGCTCACCAGGGACAGAGGGGGTCACCGGGGAGCTGTTTTTT